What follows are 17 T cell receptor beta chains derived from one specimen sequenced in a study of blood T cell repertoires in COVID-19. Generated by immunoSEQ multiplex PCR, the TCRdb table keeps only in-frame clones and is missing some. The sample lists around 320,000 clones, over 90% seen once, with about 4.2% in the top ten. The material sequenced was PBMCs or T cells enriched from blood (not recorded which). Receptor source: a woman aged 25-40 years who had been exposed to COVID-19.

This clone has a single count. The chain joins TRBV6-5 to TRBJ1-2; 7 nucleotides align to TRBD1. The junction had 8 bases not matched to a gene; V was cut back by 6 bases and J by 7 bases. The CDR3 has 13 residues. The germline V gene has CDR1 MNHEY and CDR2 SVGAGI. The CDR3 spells CASRAGQAGGYTF. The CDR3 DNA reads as TGTGCCAGCAGAGCCGGACAGGCGGGTGGCTACACCTTC.

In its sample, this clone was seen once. For the CDR3, the DNA is TGCGCCAGCAGCTTCGAAAGAGAATTTGGCGGGGAGCTGTTTTTT. This encodes CASSFEREFGGELFF. This rearrangement joins TRBV5-1 to TRBJ2-2; D unresolved. Germline CDR1 reads SGHRS; CDR2 reads YFSETQ. V lost 2 bases, J lost 7 bases, and 15 bases lay in between. This CDR3 spans 15 amino acids.

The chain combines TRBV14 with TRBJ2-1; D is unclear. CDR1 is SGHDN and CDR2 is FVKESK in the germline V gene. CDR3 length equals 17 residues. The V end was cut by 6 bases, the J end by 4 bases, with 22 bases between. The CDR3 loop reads CASSPDKATLYYNEQFF. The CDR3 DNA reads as TGTGCCAGCAGTCCTGACAAGGCGACCCTCTATTACAATGAGCAGTTCTTC.

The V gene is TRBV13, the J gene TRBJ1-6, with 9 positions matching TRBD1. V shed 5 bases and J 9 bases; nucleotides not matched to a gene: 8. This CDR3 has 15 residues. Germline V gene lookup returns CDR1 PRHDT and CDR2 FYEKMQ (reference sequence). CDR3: CASSKQGAVLSPLHF. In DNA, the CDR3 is TGTGCCAGCAGCAAACAGGGGGCCGTTCTTTCACCCCTCCACTTT.

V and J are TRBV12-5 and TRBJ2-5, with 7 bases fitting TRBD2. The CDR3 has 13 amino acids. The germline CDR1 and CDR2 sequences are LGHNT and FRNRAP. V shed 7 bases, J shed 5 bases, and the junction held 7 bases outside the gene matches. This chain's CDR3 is CASARSGGETQYF. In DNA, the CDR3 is TGTGCTAGTGCTCGGTCGGGAGGTGAGACCCAGTACTTC.

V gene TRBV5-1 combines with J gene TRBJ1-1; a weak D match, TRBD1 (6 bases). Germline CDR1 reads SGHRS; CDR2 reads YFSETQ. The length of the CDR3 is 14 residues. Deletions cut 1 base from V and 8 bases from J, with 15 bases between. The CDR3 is CASSLNVGQIEAFF. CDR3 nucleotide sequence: TGCGCCAGCAGCTTGAACGTGGGACAAATAGAAGCTTTCTTT.

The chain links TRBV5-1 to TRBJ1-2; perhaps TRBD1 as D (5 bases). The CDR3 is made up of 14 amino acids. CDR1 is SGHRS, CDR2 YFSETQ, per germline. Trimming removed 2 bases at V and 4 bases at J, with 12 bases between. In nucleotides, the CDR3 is TGCGCCAGCAGCTTAACCCAGGGTTCCTATGGCTACACCTTC. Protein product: CASSLTQGSYGYTF.

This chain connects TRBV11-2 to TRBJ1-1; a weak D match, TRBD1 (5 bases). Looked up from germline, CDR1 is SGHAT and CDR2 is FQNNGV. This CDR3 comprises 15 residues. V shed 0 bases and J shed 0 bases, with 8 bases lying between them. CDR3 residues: CASSLEGRVNTEAFF. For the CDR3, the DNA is TGTGCCAGCAGCTTAGAGGGCAGGGTGAACACTGAAGCTTTCTTT.

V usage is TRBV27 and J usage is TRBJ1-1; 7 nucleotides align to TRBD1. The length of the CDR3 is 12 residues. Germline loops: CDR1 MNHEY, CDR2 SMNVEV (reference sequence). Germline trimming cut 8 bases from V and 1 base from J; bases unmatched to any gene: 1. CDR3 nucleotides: TGTGCCAGCCGACAGGGGAACACTGAAGCTTTCTTT. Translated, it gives CASRQGNTEAFF.

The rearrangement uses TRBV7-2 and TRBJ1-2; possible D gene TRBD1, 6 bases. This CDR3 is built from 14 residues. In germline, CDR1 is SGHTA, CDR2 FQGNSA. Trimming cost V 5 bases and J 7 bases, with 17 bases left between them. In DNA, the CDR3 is TGTGCCAGCAGCGCGGAGTTCAGGGGACGTGGCTACACCTTC. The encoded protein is CASSAEFRGRGYTF.

In DNA form, the CDR3 reads TGTGCCAGCAGCTCACCGATGGCGGGGGAAGAGACCCAGTACTTC. Translation: CASSSPMAGEETQYF. The V call is TRBV5-6, the J call TRBJ2-5; 7 bases fit TRBD2. The CDR3 consists of 15 residues. Germline V gene data show CDR1 as SGHDT and CDR2 as YYEEEE. V trimming: 3 bases; J trimming: 3 bases; junction bases outside the gene matches: 8.

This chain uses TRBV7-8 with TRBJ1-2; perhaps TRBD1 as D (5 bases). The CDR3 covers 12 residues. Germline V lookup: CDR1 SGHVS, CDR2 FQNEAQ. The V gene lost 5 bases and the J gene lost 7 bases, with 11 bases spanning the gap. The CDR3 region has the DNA TGTGCCAGCAGCGCGGGCGGGGCTGGCTACACCTTC. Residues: CASSAGGAGYTF. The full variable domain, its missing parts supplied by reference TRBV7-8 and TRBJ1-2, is GAGVSQSPRYKVAKRGQDVALRCDPISGHVSLFWYQQALGQGPEFLTYFQNEAQLDKSGLPSDRFFAERPEGSVSTLKIQRTQQEDSAVYLCASSAGGAGYTFGSGTRLTVV.

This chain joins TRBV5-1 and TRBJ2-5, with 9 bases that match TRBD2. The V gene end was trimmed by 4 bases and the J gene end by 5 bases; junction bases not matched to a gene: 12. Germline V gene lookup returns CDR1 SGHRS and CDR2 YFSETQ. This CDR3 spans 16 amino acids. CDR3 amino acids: CASSLGSAGGQETQYF. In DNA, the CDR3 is TGCGCCAGCAGCCTGGGGTCTGCGGGGGGGCAGGAGACCCAGTACTTC.

The DNA for the CDR3 is TGTGCCAGCAGTTTCGGAGATACGCAGTATTTT. This codes for CASSFGDTQYF. The rearrangement joins TRBV6-5 to TRBJ2-3; D gene unclear. Germline values: CDR1 MNHEY, CDR2 SVGAGI. The length of the CDR3 is 11 residues. Trimming took off 4 bases at V and 5 bases at J, with 4 bases between the two ends.

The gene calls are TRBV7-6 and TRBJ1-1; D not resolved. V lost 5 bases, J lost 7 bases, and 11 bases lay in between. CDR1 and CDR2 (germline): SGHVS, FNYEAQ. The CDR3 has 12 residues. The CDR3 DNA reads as TGTGCCAGCAGCCCCCATTCAGGTGAAGCTTTCTTT. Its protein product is CASSPHSGEAFF.

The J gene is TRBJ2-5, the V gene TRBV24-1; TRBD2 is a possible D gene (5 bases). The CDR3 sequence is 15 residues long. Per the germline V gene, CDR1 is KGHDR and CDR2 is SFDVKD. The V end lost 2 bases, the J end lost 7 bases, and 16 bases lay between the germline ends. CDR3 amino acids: CATSDSLAQKGTQYF. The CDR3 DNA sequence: TGTGCCACCAGTGATTCTCTAGCTCAGAAAGGGACCCAGTACTTC.

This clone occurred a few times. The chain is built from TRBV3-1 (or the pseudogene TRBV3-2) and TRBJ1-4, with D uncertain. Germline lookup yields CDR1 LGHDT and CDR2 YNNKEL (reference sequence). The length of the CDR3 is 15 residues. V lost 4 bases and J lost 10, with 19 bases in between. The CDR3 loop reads CASSPEVVEEAKLFF. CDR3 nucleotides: TGTGCCAGCAGCCCCGAGGTTGTTGAGGAGGCAAAACTGTTTTTT.